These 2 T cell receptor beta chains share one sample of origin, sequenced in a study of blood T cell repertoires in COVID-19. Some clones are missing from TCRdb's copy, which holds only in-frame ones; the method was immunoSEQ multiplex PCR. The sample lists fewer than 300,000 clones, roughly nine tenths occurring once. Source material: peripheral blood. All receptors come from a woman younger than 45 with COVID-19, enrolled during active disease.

The chain's CDR3 is CASSAQARAFSSYNSPLHF. CDR3 nucleotide sequence: TGTGCCAGCAGCGCACAGGCTCGTGCCTTCAGCTCCTATAATTCACCCCTCCACTTT. The chain employs TRBV7-6 and TRBJ1-6, with D perhaps TRBD1 (5 bases). The germline V and J ends were trimmed by 5 bases and 0 bases, with 20 bases remaining between them. Germline CDR1 reads SGHVS; CDR2 reads FNYEAQ. CDR3 length equals 19 residues.

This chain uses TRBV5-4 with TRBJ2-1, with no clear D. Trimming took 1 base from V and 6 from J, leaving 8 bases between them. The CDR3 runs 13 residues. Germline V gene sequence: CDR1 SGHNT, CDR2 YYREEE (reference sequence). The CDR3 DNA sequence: TGTGCCAGCAGCTTGTCTGGCCCCAATGAGCAGTTCTTC. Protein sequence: CASSLSGPNEQFF.